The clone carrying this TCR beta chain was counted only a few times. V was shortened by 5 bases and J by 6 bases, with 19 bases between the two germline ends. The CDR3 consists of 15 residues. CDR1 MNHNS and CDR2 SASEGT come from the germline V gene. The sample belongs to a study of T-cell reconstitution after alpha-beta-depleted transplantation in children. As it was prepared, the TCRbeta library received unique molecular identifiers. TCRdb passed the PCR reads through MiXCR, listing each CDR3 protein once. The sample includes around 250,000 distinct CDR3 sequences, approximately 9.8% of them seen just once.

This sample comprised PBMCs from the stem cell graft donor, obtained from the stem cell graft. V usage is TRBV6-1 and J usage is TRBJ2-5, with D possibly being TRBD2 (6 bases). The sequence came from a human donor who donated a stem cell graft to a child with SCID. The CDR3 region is CASSPSGLRRQTQYF. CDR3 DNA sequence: TGTGCCAGCAGTCCCAGCGGGTTACGCCGGCAGACCCAGTACTTC.